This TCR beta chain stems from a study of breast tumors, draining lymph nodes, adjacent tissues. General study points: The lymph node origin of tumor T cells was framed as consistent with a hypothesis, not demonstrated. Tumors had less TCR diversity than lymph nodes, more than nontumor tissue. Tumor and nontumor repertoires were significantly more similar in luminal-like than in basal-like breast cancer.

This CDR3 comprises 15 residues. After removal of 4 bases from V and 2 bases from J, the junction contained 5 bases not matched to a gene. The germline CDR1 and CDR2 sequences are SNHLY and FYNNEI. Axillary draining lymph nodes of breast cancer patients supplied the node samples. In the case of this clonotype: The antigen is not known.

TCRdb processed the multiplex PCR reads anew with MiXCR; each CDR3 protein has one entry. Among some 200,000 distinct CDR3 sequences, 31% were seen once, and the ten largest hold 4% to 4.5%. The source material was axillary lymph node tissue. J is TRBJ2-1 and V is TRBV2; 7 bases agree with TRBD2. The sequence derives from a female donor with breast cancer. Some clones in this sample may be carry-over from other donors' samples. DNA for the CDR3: TGTGCCAGCAGTGTCGGCGGGAGTCCCTACAATGAGCAGTTCTTC. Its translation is CASSVGGSPYNEQFF.